The 29 T cell receptor beta chains below come from one sample, sequenced in a study of early T cells in non-severe SARS-CoV-2 infection. MiXCR was run by TCRdb on the 5' RACE reads, yielding one entry per CDR3 protein. This table holds roughly 51,000 distinct CDR3 sequences, more than 5.5% found once. The input for sequencing was whole blood, taken at baseline. These receptors all come from an adult who was a healthcare worker with PCR-confirmed SARS-CoV-2 infection or an uninfected control (not recorded which).

Many counts were recorded for this clonotype. V is TRBV19 and J is TRBJ1-5, with D possibly matching TRBD1 (5 bases). The germline V and J ends were trimmed by 4 bases and 6 bases, with 13 bases remaining between them. Germline V lookup: CDR1 LNHDA, CDR2 SQIVND (reference sequence). The CDR3 has 14 residues. CDR3 nucleotide sequence: TGTGCCAGTAGTACCCCCCCGGGGGGTCAGCCCCAGCATTTT. Translated, it gives CASSTPPGGQPQHF.

This clonotype has at least ten counts. The chain combines TRBV7-2 with TRBJ2-5; D not certain. V lost 3 bases to trimming and J lost 2 bases, with 13 bases between them. CDR3 size: 15 residues. Germline V lookup: CDR1 SGHTA, CDR2 FQGNSA. In nucleotides, the CDR3 is TGTGCCAGCAGCTTGCGACGGAACTCACAAGAGACCCAGTACTTC. This encodes CASSLRRNSQETQYF. The full variable domain, its missing parts supplied by reference TRBV7-2 and TRBJ2-5, is GAGVSQSPSNKVTEKGKDVELRCDPISGHTALYWYRQSLGQGLEFLIYFQGNSAPDKSGLPSDRFSAERTGGSVSTLTIQRTQQEDSAVYLCASSLRRNSQETQYFGPGTRLLVL.

This clonotype has only a few counts. This chain links TRBV11-2 with TRBJ1-4; a possible D gene is TRBD1 (5 bases). CDR1 and CDR2 (germline): SGHAT, FQNNGV. Trimming pared 8 bases from V and 5 bases from J, leaving 12 bases between. CDR3 length equals 13 residues. The CDR3 DNA reads TGTGCCAGCTCACGGGGGGTGAATGAAAAACTGTTTTTT. Amino acids: CASSRGVNEKLFF.

In this sample, this clonotype turned up a few times. The gene calls are TRBV28 and TRBJ1-2; weak D call: TRBD1 (5 bases). V shed 3 bases and J shed 4 bases, with 9 bases lying between them. The germline gives CDR1 MDHEN, CDR2 SYDVKM. The CDR3 runs to 13 residues. CDR3 region: CASSFTGRYGYTF. CDR3 bases: TGTGCCAGCAGTTTTACGGGGCGCTATGGCTACACCTTC.

The CDR3 protein is CSATGDSSYNEQFF. The CDR3 DNA sequence: TGCAGTGCTACAGGGGACAGCTCCTACAATGAGCAGTTCTTC. The rearrangement joins TRBV20-1 to TRBJ2-1, with 7 bases that match TRBD1. This CDR3 spans 14 amino acids. Germline loops: CDR1 DFQATT, CDR2 SNEGSKA (reference sequence). V gave up 4 bases and J gave up 0 bases; unmatched junction bases: 3.

This clonotype has just one count. The V gene is TRBV2, the J gene TRBJ1-2; D gene uncertain. Trimming stripped 2 bases from V and 4 bases from J, with 14 bases between. The CDR3 totals 15 residues. Germline CDR1 SNHLY, CDR2 FYNNEI. CDR3 protein: CASSESHTAVYGYTF. The CDR3 nucleotides are TGTGCCAGCAGTGAATCCCACACAGCTGTCTATGGCTACACCTTC.

This clonotype was counted ten times or more. The chain combines TRBV6-5 with TRBJ1-6; 10 bases fit TRBD1. The CDR3 is 14 residues long. The germline CDR1 and CDR2 sequences are MNHEY and SVGAGI. With 6 bases clipped from V and 11 bases from J, the junction kept 7 bases outside the gene matches. CDR3 sequence: CASSPGQGIPPLHF. DNA for the CDR3: TGTGCCAGCAGCCCGGGACAGGGGATACCACCCCTCCACTTT.

V usage is TRBV30 and J usage is TRBJ2-7; tentatively, D is TRBD1 (6 bases). This CDR3 spans 14 amino acids. V was trimmed by 5 bases and J by 2 bases, leaving 16 bases between them. The germline V gene has CDR1 GTSNPN and CDR2 SVGIG (reference sequence). CDR3 in DNA: TGTGCCTGGGAGACTACAGGGATTCCCTACGAGCAGTACTTC. Its translation: CAWETTGIPYEQYF.

About this clonotype: A junction boundary mismatches the germline segment, possibly from a read error. V usage is TRBV6-2 or TRBV6-3 and J usage is TRBJ1-6; TRBD1 aligns across 8 bases. The V gene's germline CDR1 is MNHEY and CDR2 SVGEGT. This CDR3 has 20 amino acids. The CDR3 region has the DNA TGTGCCAGCAGTTACTCTTCAGGGGGCGGTTTGTCCTCCAATAATTCACCCCTCCACTTT. It is translated as CASSYSSGGGLSSNNSPLHF.

This clonotype was counted between two and nine times. The V and J genes are TRBV9 and TRBJ2-3; no firm D call. The CDR3 sequence is 14 residues long. The V end lost 2 bases, the J end lost 1 base, and 8 bases lay between the germline ends. Germline lookup yields CDR1 SGDLS and CDR2 YYNGEE. This CDR3 is CASSVSYGTDTQYF. The CDR3 DNA reads as TGTGCCAGCAGCGTGTCTTACGGCACAGATACGCAGTATTTT.

This clonotype was counted at least ten times. The chain couples TRBV13 to TRBJ1-5, with D possibly TRBD1 on 6 matching bases. Looked up from germline, CDR1 is PRHDT and CDR2 is FYEKMQ (reference sequence). Trimming cost V 5 bases and J 7 bases, with 12 bases left between them. There are 13 residues in the CDR3. DNA of the CDR3: TGTGCCAGCAGCAAAGACAGGAGACAGCCCCAGCATTTT. As protein: CASSKDRRQPQHF.

This clonotype has just a few counts. The gene calls are TRBV20-1 and TRBJ2-1; 10 bases are shared with TRBD2. CDR3 length equals 13 residues. V lost 6 bases to trimming and J lost 7 bases; unmatched junction nucleotides: 6. From germline, CDR1 is DFQATT and CDR2 SNEGSKA (reference sequence). The CDR3 DNA sequence: TGCAGTGCCTCTAGCGGGGGAGGGAATGAGCAGTTCTTC. Encoded protein: CSASSGGGNEQFF.

Many counts were recorded for this clonotype. V is TRBV5-4 and J is TRBJ1-1; no definite D call. CDR1 is SGHNT, CDR2 YYREEE, per germline (reference sequence). This CDR3 is built from 16 residues. Trimming pared 4 bases from V and 5 bases from J, leaving 21 bases between. The CDR3 is CASSPRPSEGGTEAFF. DNA of the CDR3: TGTGCCAGCAGCCCCCGGCCCTCTGAGGGTGGAACTGAAGCTTTCTTT.

This clonotype was counted ten times or more. The chain has TRBV6-5 and TRBJ2-1, with 8 bases identical to TRBD2. Trimming removed 3 bases from V and 0 bases from J; junction bases left unmatched: 4. The CDR3 length is 16 residues. Germline V gene data show CDR1 as MNHEY and CDR2 as SVGAGI. Here the CDR3 DNA reads TGTGCCAGCAGTTATCGGGGGGGTAGCTCCTACAATGAGCAGTTCTTC. Protein product: CASSYRGGSSYNEQFF.

A few counts support this clonotype. The V and J genes are TRBV6-5 and TRBJ1-2; a weak D match, TRBD1 (5 bases). The CDR3 is 14 amino acids. Germline V gene lookup returns CDR1 MNHEY and CDR2 SVGAGI. Trimming removed 6 bases at V and 8 bases at J, with 19 bases between. The CDR3 nucleotides read TGTGCCAGCAGGAAGGACATCCTTTTGGGAGGCTACACCTTC. It yields the protein CASRKDILLGGYTF.

This clonotype was counted only a few times. The gene calls are TRBV27 and TRBJ1-2; a possible D gene is TRBD1 (5 bases). Trimming removed 6 bases from V and 3 bases from J, with 8 bases in between. This CDR3 region has 12 residues. Germline CDR1 reads MNHEY; CDR2 reads SMNVEV (reference sequence). The CDR3: CASRRGDYGYTF. CDR3 coding DNA: TGTGCCAGCAGGAGAGGGGACTATGGCTACACCTTC.

The chain joins TRBV6-4 to TRBJ2-2, with no clear D. Germline CDR1 and CDR2: MRHNA and SNTAGT. V was cut by 5 bases and J by 1 base, with 14 bases left in between. The CDR3 has 16 residues. CDR3 amino acids: CASSPRPPGNTGELFF. Written as DNA, the CDR3 is TGTGCCAGCAGTCCTAGACCGCCAGGGAACACCGGGGAGCTGTTTTTT.

The chain is built from TRBV3-1 and TRBJ2-2; D tentatively fits TRBD1 or TRBD2 (6 bases each). In germline, CDR1 is LGHDT, CDR2 YNNKEL (reference sequence). V was trimmed by 2 bases and J by 4 bases, leaving 17 bases between them. This CDR3 contains 17 residues. The chain's CDR3 is CASSQNTGGAGTGELFF. CDR3 nucleotides: TGTGCCAGCAGCCAAAATACCGGGGGCGCCGGCACCGGGGAGCTGTTTTTT.

This clonotype was seen a single time. The DNA of the CDR3 is TGTGCCAGCAGCTTAAGGGGCGTGTCCTACAATGAGCAGTTCTTC. It yields the protein CASSLRGVSYNEQFF. This sequence joins TRBV7-2 and TRBJ2-1, with D perhaps matching TRBD1 (5 bases). The CDR3 is made up of 15 amino acids. Germline CDR1 is SGHTA and CDR2 is FQGNSA. Trimming took 2 bases from V and 1 from J, leaving 9 bases between them.

This clonotype has at least ten counts. V usage is TRBV7-2 and J usage is TRBJ1-3, with D perhaps matching TRBD1 (6 bases). Germline values: CDR1 SGHTA, CDR2 FQGNSA. V gave up 2 bases and J gave up 0 bases, with 14 bases separating them. The CDR3 sequence is 17 residues long. The CDR3 DNA reads as TGTGCCAGCAGCTTATCACCAACAGGGCACTCTGGAAACACCATATATTTT. It is translated as CASSLSPTGHSGNTIYF.

This clonotype was counted many times. The chain carries TRBV3-1 and TRBJ1-4, with D unresolved. V was clipped by 2 bases and J by 7 bases, with 14 bases between them. Germline CDR1 reads LGHDT; CDR2 reads YNNKEL (reference sequence). This CDR3 comprises 15 residues. CDR3 loop: CASSQYAMAGEKLFF. The CDR3, as DNA: TGTGCCAGCAGCCAATATGCCATGGCGGGTGAAAAACTGTTTTTT. The entire variable domain, with the rest obtained from reference TRBV3-1 and TRBJ1-4, is as follows: DTAVSQTPKYLVTQMGNDKSIKCEQNLGHDTMYWYKQDSKKFLKIMFSYNNKELIINETVPNRFSPKSPDKAHLNLHINSLELGDSAVYFCASSQYAMAGEKLFFGSGTQLSVL.

This clonotype has at least ten counts. V is TRBV14 and J is TRBJ2-3; 9 positions agree with TRBD2. The J segment lost 6 bases and the V segment lost 1 base, leaving 5 bases of the junction unmatched. This CDR3 is built from 15 residues. Germline V gives CDR1 SGHDN, CDR2 FVKESK. DNA for the CDR3: TGTGCCAGCAGCCAAGGGCTAGCGGGGTATGATACGCAGTATTTT. Translated: CASSQGLAGYDTQYF.

In this sample, this clonotype is medium-sized. V gene TRBV7-2 combines with J gene TRBJ2-5, with 13 bases that match TRBD2. The germline CDR1 and CDR2 sequences are SGHTA and FQGNSA. V trimming: 3 bases; J trimming: 9 bases; junction bases outside the gene matches: 10. This CDR3 has 16 residues. The CDR3 sequence is CASSFGTSGAREPQYF. CDR3 bases: TGTGCCAGCAGCTTTGGGACTAGCGGGGCAAGGGAGCCCCAGTACTTC.

This clonotype was recorded at least ten times. The chain recombines TRBV11-2 with TRBJ1-5, with no clear D. Germline V gene sequence: CDR1 SGHAT, CDR2 FQNNGV. V was pared by 2 bases and J by 5 bases, with 7 bases between. The length of the CDR3 is 13 residues. The CDR3 coding sequence is TGTGCCAGCAGCTTACTCCCCGATCAGCCCCAGCATTTT. It encodes CASSLLPDQPQHF.

This clonotype showed up many times. At one of its ends the junction is not consistent with the germline gene, which may arise from a read error. The chain uses TRBV7-7 and TRBJ2-2, with a possible D match to TRBD2 (6 bases). In germline, CDR1 is SSHAT, CDR2 FNYEAQ (reference sequence). The CDR3 is 14 residues long. The CDR3 is CASSWDSRAGELFF. As DNA, the CDR3 is TGTGCTAGCAGCTGGGACTCGAGGGCCGGGGAGCTGTTTTTT. Based on the CDR3 plus reference TRBV7-7 and TRBJ2-2, the full variable domain is GAGVSQSPRYKVTKRGQDVTLRCDPISSHATLYWYQQALGQGPEFLTYFNYEAQPDKSGLPSDRFSAERPEGSISTLTIQRTEQRDSAMYRCASSWDSRAGELFFGEGSRLTVL.

This clonotype was counted a few times. The chain links TRBV27 to TRBJ1-2; 8 bases map to TRBD1. CDR1 is MNHEY, CDR2 SMNVEV, per germline (reference sequence). The CDR3 is 15 amino acids. The junction had 16 bases not matched to a gene; V was cut back by 8 bases and J by 8 bases. CDR3 loop: CASGSRTGKARGYTF. The CDR3, as DNA: TGTGCCAGCGGATCCAGGACAGGGAAGGCTAGAGGCTACACCTTC.

In its sample, this clonotype was seen many times. The chain carries TRBV5-4 and TRBJ2-7; D is undetermined. Germline V gene data show CDR1 as SGHNT and CDR2 as YYREEE (reference sequence). V lost 3 bases and J 3 bases, leaving 4 bases between the germline ends. This CDR3 region has 11 residues. CDR3 loop: CASSSNYEQYF. CDR3 coding DNA: TGTGCCAGCAGCTCAAACTACGAGCAGTACTTC.

This clonotype turned up a few times. This chain links TRBV2 with TRBJ2-1; the match to TRBD2 covers 13 bases. The CDR3 contains 16 residues. Looked up from germline, CDR1 is SNHLY and CDR2 is FYNNEI. V gave up 2 bases and J gave up 4 bases; unmatched junction bases: 2. The CDR3 DNA is TGTGCCAGCAGTGAACCGGGACTAGCGGGGTACAATGAGCAGTTCTTC. Translation gives CASSEPGLAGYNEQFF.

This clonotype was detected many times. CDR3 nucleotides: TGCAGTGCTAGACTCCCTAGCGGGGGGGCCGATACGCAGTATTTT. Its protein is CSARLPSGGADTQYF. The chain combines TRBV20-1 with TRBJ2-3, with TRBD2 identical over 12 bases. V lost 2 bases and J lost 6; bases outside the gene matches: 6. Germline values: CDR1 DFQATT, CDR2 SNEGSKA (reference sequence). This CDR3 is built from 15 residues.